Each of the 9 T cell receptor beta chains below was sequenced from the same sample in a study of blood T cell repertoires in COVID-19. Assay used: immunoSEQ multiplex PCR; TCRdb lists only in-frame clones, some missing. In the table there are roughly 300,000 clones, about 90% of which are singletons. Sequencing was performed on peripheral blood. The receptor source for this set is a man aged 18 to 29 who had recovered from COVID-19.

The chain carries TRBV11-2 and TRBJ2-1; TRBD1 matches 7 bases. V dropped 0 bases and J dropped 4; count of bases not matched to a gene: 6. Germline CDR1 and CDR2: SGHAT and FQNNGV. The CDR3 consists of 16 residues. CDR3 sequence reads: CASSLERQGRYNEQFF. The DNA for the CDR3 is TGTGCCAGCAGCTTAGAACGACAGGGACGATACAATGAGCAGTTCTTC.

The rearrangement joins TRBV6-2 or TRBV6-3 to TRBJ1-5, with 10 positions matching TRBD1. The CDR3 consists of 17 residues. The V gene end was trimmed by 2 bases and the J gene end by 1 base; junction bases not matched to a gene: 5. Germline CDR1 reads MNHEY; CDR2 reads SVGEGT. The CDR3 region has the DNA TGTGCCAGCAGTTACAGTCCGGGACAGGGGAGCAATCAGCCCCAGCATTTT. It specifies CASSYSPGQGSNQPQHF.

The chain uses TRBV5-4 and TRBJ2-7; the match to TRBD1 covers 11 bases. Germline values: CDR1 SGHNT, CDR2 YYREEE (reference sequence). Trimming took 6 bases from V and 6 from J; bases not matched to a gene: 11. The CDR3 consists of 15 residues. The CDR3 protein is CASNGQGAGSGEQYF. Written as DNA, the CDR3 is TGTGCCAGCAACGGACAGGGGGCAGGTTCAGGCGAGCAGTACTTC.

The V call is TRBV2, the J call TRBJ1-2, with TRBD1 matching 7 bases. Germline V gene data show CDR1 as SNHLY and CDR2 as FYNNEI. CDR3 length equals 21 residues. V gave up 2 bases and J gave up 1 base; unmatched junction bases: 22. In DNA form, the CDR3 reads TGTGCCAGCAGTGAACTCGCTAAAGTCCGACCTTCCGGGACAGTTAACTATGGCTACACCTTC. Its protein product is CASSELAKVRPSGTVNYGYTF.

The chain combines TRBV28 with TRBJ2-2; 8 positions agree with TRBD2. CDR3 length: 16 residues. Germline CDR1 reads MDHEN; CDR2 reads SYDVKM. The trim removed 5 bases at V and 1 base at J, leaving 6 bases unmatched. In nucleotides, the CDR3 is TGTGCCAGCAGTCCTCTGGCGGGGGGGAACACCGGGGAGCTGTTTTTT. This gives the protein CASSPLAGGNTGELFF. The variable domain in full, completed from reference TRBV28 and TRBJ2-2, reads DVKVTQSSRYLVKRTGEKVFLECVQDMDHENMFWYRQDPGLGLRLIYFSYDVKMKEKGDIPEGYSVSREKKERFSLILESASTNQTSMYLCASSPLAGGNTGELFFGEGSRLTVL.

The chain recombines TRBV7-3 with TRBJ2-3; 8 bases are a match to TRBD2. Per the germline V gene, CDR1 is SGHTA and CDR2 is FQGTGA. The junction had 13 bases not matched to a gene; V was cut back by 0 bases and J by 8 bases. The CDR3 contains 17 residues. CDR3: CASSLTGGTSGFGTQYF. Here the CDR3 DNA reads TGTGCCAGCAGCTTAACGGGTGGGACTAGTGGGTTCGGTACGCAGTATTTT.

The rearrangement links TRBV10-3 to TRBJ1-1; TRBD1 might be the D (5 bases). CDR1 is ENHRY, CDR2 SYGVKD, per germline. The CDR3 totals 13 residues. V was shortened by 3 bases and J by 7 bases, with 12 bases between the two germline ends. The CDR3 sequence is CAISDLGGDEAFF. CDR3 coding DNA: TGTGCCATCAGTGATTTGGGGGGAGATGAAGCTTTCTTT.

The chain links TRBV5-5 to TRBJ2-7; TRBD2 is a possible D gene (6 bases). The CDR3 consists of 15 residues. Looked up from germline, CDR1 is SGHKS and CDR2 is YYEKEE (reference sequence). V lost 3 bases and J 1 base, leaving 14 bases between the germline ends. As DNA, the CDR3 is TGTGCCAGCAGCTCGCGACTAGTATCATCCTACGAGCAGTACTTC. The encoded protein is CASSSRLVSSYEQYF.

The chain uses TRBV29-1 and TRBJ1-2; D not certain. Trimming shortened V by 4 bases and J by 4 bases, and 7 bases separated the two germline ends. The CDR3 length is 11 residues. The germline V gene encodes CDR1 SQVTM and CDR2 ANQGSEA. In DNA form, the CDR3 reads TGCAGCGTTGGGAGCTCCTATGGCTACACCTTC. It codes for CSVGSSYGYTF. The variable domain in full, completed from reference TRBV29-1 and TRBJ1-2, reads SAVISQKPSRDICQRGTSLTIQCQVDSQVTMMFWYRQQPGQSLTLIATANQGSEATYESGFVIDKFPISRPNLTFSTLTVSNMSPEDSSIYLCSVGSSYGYTFGSGTRLTVV.